One sample yielded the 32 T cell receptor beta chains listed below, sequenced in a study of molecular identifiers for immune sequencing clone quantification. TCRdb re-derived calls from the PCR reads in MiXCR, one entry per CDR3 protein. The sample lists more than 550,000 distinct CDR3 sequences, around 25% seen once, with 0.75% to 0.8% in the top ten. The material sequenced was naive CD8+ T cells from blood, with Jurkat cell RNA spiked in. Subset defined: FACS-sorted CD8+CD4-CCR7+CD45RA+ naive T cells. These receptors were collected from a human donor in good health. Some libraries in this study had Jurkat cell RNA spiked in.

This chain links TRBV7-9 with TRBJ2-3; D remains unclear. The V gene lost 6 bases and the J gene lost 0 bases, with 10 bases spanning the gap. The CDR3 is 14 residues long. Germline V lookup: CDR1 SEHNR, CDR2 FQNEAQ (reference sequence). CDR3 in amino acids: CASREPTSTDTQYF. Written as DNA, the CDR3 is TGTGCCAGCAGGGAGCCAACAAGCACAGATACGCAGTATTTT. The full variable domain, its missing parts supplied by reference TRBV7-9 and TRBJ2-3, is DTGVSQNPRHKITKRGQNVTFRCDPISEHNRLYWYRQTLGQGPEFLTYFQNEAQLEKSRLLSDRFSAERPKGSFSTLEIQRTEQGDSAMYLCASREPTSTDTQYFGPGTRLTVL.

This chain links TRBV11-2 with TRBJ2-7, with TRBD1 matching 8 bases. V lost 3 bases to trimming and J lost 6 bases; unmatched junction nucleotides: 4. From germline, CDR1 is SGHAT and CDR2 FQNNGV. CDR3 length equals 13 residues. For the CDR3, the DNA is TGTGCCAGCAGCTTCGACAGGGGAGTCGAGCAGTACTTC. Protein: CASSFDRGVEQYF.

This clonotype was observed many times. The rearrangement uses TRBV6-5 and TRBJ1-2, with D unresolved. V was pared by 1 base and J by 4 bases, with 13 bases between. The germline V gene encodes CDR1 MNHEY and CDR2 SVGAGI. The CDR3 length is 15 residues. CDR3 amino acids: CASSYWAGWAYGYTF. CDR3 in DNA: TGTGCCAGCAGTTACTGGGCAGGTTGGGCCTATGGCTACACCTTC.

This chain uses TRBV19 with TRBJ2-1; D is possibly TRBD1 (6 bases). This CDR3 is built from 16 residues. The V end lost 0 bases, the J end lost 4 bases, and 13 bases lay between the germline ends. Germline V gene data show CDR1 as LNHDA and CDR2 as SQIVND (reference sequence). The CDR3 region has the DNA TGTGCCAGTAGTATAGATTCCCAGGGGCCATACAATGAGCAGTTCTTC. It yields the protein CASSIDSQGPYNEQFF.

The V call is TRBV7-9, the J call TRBJ2-7; 8 bases are a match to TRBD2. Germline CDR1 is SEHNR and CDR2 is FQNEAQ (reference sequence). Trimming took 0 bases from V and 4 from J; bases not matched to a gene: 5. The length of the CDR3 is 15 residues. The CDR3 coding sequence is TGTGCCAGCAGCTTAGCAGCGGGAGATATATACGAGCAGTACTTC. Encoded protein: CASSLAAGDIYEQYF.

A remark on this clonotype: A much larger clonotype is one base distant, so this may be a read error. V is TRBV20-1 and J is TRBJ2-3; D is tentatively TRBD1 or TRBD2 (5 bases each). Trimming cost V 3 bases and J 2 bases, with 12 bases left between them. The CDR3 covers 14 residues. CDR1 and CDR2 from the germline V gene are DFQATT and SNEGSKA (reference sequence). The CDR3 region is CSASLVGVTDTQYF. The DNA for the CDR3 is TGCAGTGCTAGTTTAGTGGGGGTCACAGATACGCAGTATTTT.

This clonotype was detected only once. Just one base apart from a much larger clone, this may be a read error. The gene calls are TRBV27 and TRBJ2-5, with D possibly TRBD1 on 5 matching bases. Germline V gene data show CDR1 as MNHEY and CDR2 as SMNVEV (reference sequence). This CDR3 has 14 amino acids. Trimming left V 8 bases short and J 2 bases short, with 15 bases between. This CDR3 is CASSDNRSQETQYF. CDR3 DNA sequence: TGTGCCAGCTCGGACAATAGATCTCAAGAGACCCAGTACTTC.

The chain combines TRBV5-6 with TRBJ2-1, with D perhaps TRBD1 or TRBD2 (6 bases each). The germline V gene encodes CDR1 SGHDT and CDR2 YYEEEE. Trimming left V 2 bases short and J 9 bases short, with 15 bases between. This CDR3 spans 14 amino acids. The CDR3 nucleotides read TGTGCCAGCAGCTTTTTAGGGGGGCACGGTGAGCAGTTCTTC. Translating gives CASSFLGGHGEQFF.

V usage is TRBV6-5 and J usage is TRBJ2-1; no reliable D call. With 0 bases removed from V and 8 bases from J, the gap between germline ends came to 5 bases. Germline V gives CDR1 MNHEY, CDR2 SVGAGI. This CDR3 contains 12 residues. The CDR3 region has the DNA TGTGCCAGCAGTTACTCTTCCGATGAGCAGTTCTTC. This codes for CASSYSSDEQFF.

This clonotype came up a few times. This chain connects TRBV27 to TRBJ2-7; no definite D call. Germline CDR1 reads MNHEY; CDR2 reads SMNVEV (reference sequence). V lost 6 bases, J lost 2 bases, and 8 bases lay in between. The CDR3 has 12 amino acids. The CDR3 sequence is CASSHPPYEQYF. The DNA for the CDR3 is TGTGCCAGCAGCCACCCCCCCTACGAGCAGTACTTC.

This clonotype was counted a few times. The rearrangement uses TRBV6-1 and TRBJ1-6; no clear D. The V end was cut by 4 bases, the J end by 1 base, with 8 bases between. Germline CDR1 is MNHNS and CDR2 is SASEGT. The CDR3 length is 15 residues. The CDR3 coding sequence is TGTGCCAGCAGTGGACCTGAATCCTATAATTCACCCCTCCACTTT. Translating it yields CASSGPESYNSPLHF.

The chain is built from TRBV2 and TRBJ1-1; perhaps TRBD1 as D (6 bases). Germline V CDR1 and CDR2: SNHLY, FYNNEI. V was trimmed by 5 bases and J by 4 bases, leaving 14 bases between them. The CDR3 totals 14 residues. The CDR3 protein is CASSPGTISTEAFF. CDR3 nucleotides: TGTGCCAGCAGTCCCGGGACAATAAGCACTGAAGCTTTCTTT. Full variable domain (remainder filled in from reference TRBV2 and TRBJ1-1): EPEVTQTPSHQVTQMGQEVILRCVPISNHLYFYWYRQILGQKVEFLVSFYNNEISEKSEIFDDQFSVERPDGSNFTLKIRSTKLEDSAMYFCASSPGTISTEAFFGQGTRLTVV.

Concerning this clonotype: One junction end disagrees with the germline gene, perhaps due to a read error. V is TRBV20-1 and J is TRBJ2-5, with 8 nucleotides matching TRBD2. The CDR3 length is 15 residues. Germline V lookup: CDR1 DFQATT, CDR2 SNEGSKA (reference sequence). CDR3 sequence (DNA): TGCAGTGCTAGAGATCTGTCACTAGCGGAAGAGGCCCAGTACTTC. Translation: CSARDLSLAEEAQYF.

A remark on this clonotype: This may stem from a read error, because a much larger clone lies one nucleotide away. CDR3 DNA: TGTGCCAGCAGCCAGGGACTAGCGGGAGGGGGTAGCTCCCACAATGAGCAGTTCTTC. It encodes CASSQGLAGGGSSHNEQFF. The chain uses TRBV7-2 and TRBJ2-1; TRBD2 aligns across 16 bases. In germline, CDR1 is SGHTA, CDR2 FQGNSA. This CDR3 has 19 residues.

This clonotype was detected only a few times. This sequence joins TRBV9 and TRBJ1-1; 10 bases agree with TRBD1. J was trimmed by 7 bases and V by 3 bases; bases with no gene match: 9. This CDR3 contains 15 residues. Per the germline V gene, CDR1 is SGDLS and CDR2 is YYNGEE. In DNA form, the CDR3 reads TGTGCCAGCAGCGAGTGGGACAGGGGAGGGAGTGAAGCTTTCTTT. Residues: CASSEWDRGGSEAFF.

This clonotype has more than one count but fewer than ten. This chain connects TRBV6-5 to TRBJ2-7; 7 bases agree with TRBD1. Germline trimming cut 5 bases from V and 4 bases from J; bases unmatched to any gene: 14. The CDR3 is 16 amino acids. Germline-derived CDR1 and CDR2 are MNHEY and SVGAGI. The CDR3 reads CASSKLFRGKIYEQYF. The CDR3 DNA sequence: TGTGCCAGCAGTAAACTCTTCAGGGGGAAAATATACGAGCAGTACTTC.

The CDR3, as DNA: TGTGCCACCAGCAGAAAAAGCACAGATACGCAGTATTTT. It encodes CATSRKSTDTQYF. The V call is TRBV15, the J call TRBJ2-3; no definite D call. Germline V lookup: CDR1 LNHNV, CDR2 YYDKDF (reference sequence). The CDR3 is 13 residues long. The V and J ends lost 2 bases and 0 bases respectively, with 3 bases between them.

Note on this clonotype: One junction end does not reproduce the germline sequence, and a read error may be involved. The chain carries TRBV30 and TRBJ2-7; the D gene is possibly TRBD2 (7 bases). This CDR3 spans 11 amino acids. Per the germline V gene, CDR1 is GTSNPN and CDR2 is SVGIG (reference sequence). The chain's CDR3 is CAWSGAGAKHF. The CDR3 nucleotides are TGTGCCTGGAGTGGGGCGGGGGCGAAGCACTTC.

The rearrangement links TRBV4-3 to TRBJ2-2; TRBD2 agrees at 12 bases. The trim removed 2 bases at V and 2 bases at J, leaving 6 bases unmatched. The CDR3 length is 18 residues. CDR1 is LGHNA and CDR2 is YSLEER in the germline V gene. The CDR3 nucleotides read TGCGCCAGCAGCCAACCGACTAGCGGGAGAGGAAACACCGGGGAGCTGTTTTTT. Residues: CASSQPTSGRGNTGELFF.

Only a few counts were recorded for this clonotype. The junction departs from germline at one end; a sequencing error may be responsible. The CDR3 DNA sequence: TGTGCCAGCAGCCCAAACTCCTTCAATGAGCAGTTCTTC. It encodes CASSPNSFNEQFF. This chain connects TRBV11-2 to TRBJ2-1, with D unresolved. The CDR3 is 13 residues long. Looked up from germline, CDR1 is SGHAT and CDR2 is FQNNGV. Full variable domain (outside the CDR3, taken from reference TRBV11-2 and TRBJ2-1): EAGVAQSPRYKIIEKRQSVAFWCNPISGHATLYWYQQILGQGPKLLIQFQNNGVVDDSQLPKDRFSAERLKGVDSTLKIQPAKLEDSAVYLCASSPNSFNEQFFGPGTRLTVL.

This clonotype occurred many times. The rearrangement uses TRBV27 and TRBJ1-5; D unresolved. The CDR3 has 14 residues. Germline CDR1 reads MNHEY; CDR2 reads SMNVEV (reference sequence). Deletions cut 3 bases from V and 2 bases from J, with 8 bases between. CDR3 sequence: CASSLGMGNQPQHF. For the CDR3, the DNA is TGTGCCAGCAGTTTGGGGATGGGCAATCAGCCCCAGCATTTT.

This clonotype occurred a few times. CDR3 nucleotide sequence: TGTGCCACCAGCAGAGATAAAGGGGAAGCTCAGCCCCAGCATTTT. Translated: CATSRDKGEAQPQHF. The genes are TRBV15 and TRBJ1-5, with D perhaps matching TRBD1 (5 bases). This CDR3 comprises 15 residues. The ends were cut back, 0 bases at V and 6 bases at J, with 12 bases in the middle. The germline V gene encodes CDR1 LNHNV and CDR2 YYDKDF (reference sequence).

Worth noting for this clonotype: Because the CDR3 is missing its conserved closing phenylalanine or tryptophan, this is likely a read error. The chain uses TRBV30 and TRBJ1-6; D remains ambiguous. Germline CDR1 and CDR2: GTSNPN and SVGIG (reference sequence). The CDR3 runs 13 residues. The ends were cut back, 1 base at V and 8 bases at J, with 9 bases in the middle. The CDR3 spells CAWSGAGDSPLHS. The CDR3 DNA sequence: TGTGCCTGGAGTGGAGCAGGCGATTCACCCCTCCACTCT.

In regard to this clonotype: At one boundary the junction diverges from the germline segment, which might be a read error. The chain couples TRBV6-6 to TRBJ2-3; 11 nucleotides match TRBD2. CDR3 size: 18 residues. Germline lookup yields CDR1 MNHNY and CDR2 SVGAGI (reference sequence). The CDR3 protein is CASSYFLAGGTSTGTQYF. DNA for the CDR3: TGTGCCAGCAGTTACTTTCTAGCGGGGGGAACTAGCACAGGTACGCAGTATTTT.

Ten or more counts support this clonotype. The chain recombines TRBV4-3 with TRBJ1-6, with D perhaps TRBD1 (5 bases). The ends were cut back, 1 base at V and 9 bases at J, with 7 bases in the middle. The germline V gene has CDR1 LGHNA and CDR2 YSLEER. This CDR3 has 13 amino acids. In DNA form, the CDR3 reads TGCGCCAGCAGCCAAGTGGGGGTTTCACCCCTCCACTTT. Translating gives CASSQVGVSPLHF.

This chain joins TRBV19 and TRBJ2-3; D perhaps matches TRBD2 (6 bases). This CDR3 is 16 amino acids long. V lost 6 bases to trimming and J lost 6 bases, with 22 bases between them. Germline V gene lookup returns CDR1 LNHDA and CDR2 SQIVND (reference sequence). CDR3 in DNA: TGTGCCAGTAGCACCCTTACACTAGCTTCCACGGATACGCAGTATTTT. This encodes CASSTLTLASTDTQYF. The complete variable domain, with remaining parts taken from reference TRBV19 and TRBJ2-3, reads DGGITQSPKYLFRKEGQNVTLSCEQNLNHDAMYWYRQDPGQGLRLIYYSQIVNDFQKGDIAEGYSVSREKKESFPLTVTSAQKNPTAFYLCASSTLTLASTDTQYFGPGTRLTVL.

CDR3 amino acids: CASIPGNTYNEQFF. The CDR3 DNA reads as TGTGCCAGCATCCCCGGGAATACCTACAATGAGCAGTTCTTC. The V call is TRBV28, the J call TRBJ2-1, with D possibly being TRBD2 (5 bases). Germline V CDR1 and CDR2: MDHEN, SYDVKM. CDR3 length equals 14 residues. Trimming stripped 7 bases from V and 2 bases from J, with 12 bases between.

This clonotype was seen many times. The J gene is TRBJ2-7, the V gene TRBV7-8, with 11 positions matching TRBD2. The CDR3 runs 14 residues. V was pared by 3 bases and J by 6 bases, with 4 bases of the junction left unmatched. Per the germline V gene, CDR1 is SGHVS and CDR2 is FQNEAQ. In nucleotides, the CDR3 is TGTGCCAGCAGCTTCGTAGCGGGGGGGCGCGAGCAGTACTTC. Translated: CASSFVAGGREQYF.

The sample holds many counts of this clonotype. The chain combines TRBV11-2 with TRBJ2-5; D is ambiguous. The V end was cut by 2 bases, the J end by 5 bases, with 9 bases between. This CDR3 is built from 13 residues. CDR1 SGHAT and CDR2 FQNNGV come from the germline V gene. CDR3 sequence reads: CASSLIPVETQYF. CDR3 bases: TGTGCCAGCAGCTTAATCCCTGTCGAGACCCAGTACTTC.

The table lists this clonotype with a few counts. The chain joins TRBV27 to TRBJ2-7; TRBD1 is a possible D gene (6 bases). This CDR3 has 15 residues. Between the trimmed V and J ends, which lost 4 bases and 2 bases, there was a span of 15 bases. Germline CDR1 is MNHEY and CDR2 is SMNVEV (reference sequence). The chain's CDR3 is CASSSTGSQTYEQYF. CDR3 coding DNA: TGTGCCAGCAGTTCCACAGGGTCCCAAACCTACGAGCAGTACTTC.

The chain recombines TRBV6-5 with TRBJ1-1; no clear D gene. There are 14 residues in the CDR3. V lost 2 bases to trimming and J lost 2 bases, with 9 bases between them. Germline CDR1 is MNHEY and CDR2 is SVGAGI. CDR3 in DNA: TGTGCCAGCAGTTACGCCGACCTAAACACTGAAGCTTTCTTT. Protein product: CASSYADLNTEAFF.

This clonotype has a count of ten or more. The chain is built from TRBV29-1 and TRBJ2-3; unclear D gene. Germline CDR1 is SQVTM and CDR2 is ANQGSEA. There are 11 residues in the CDR3. The V end lost 0 bases, the J end lost 5 bases, and 3 bases lay between the germline ends. CDR3 in DNA: TGCAGCGTTGAAGAAGTAGATACGCAGTATTTT. It translates to CSVEEVDTQYF.